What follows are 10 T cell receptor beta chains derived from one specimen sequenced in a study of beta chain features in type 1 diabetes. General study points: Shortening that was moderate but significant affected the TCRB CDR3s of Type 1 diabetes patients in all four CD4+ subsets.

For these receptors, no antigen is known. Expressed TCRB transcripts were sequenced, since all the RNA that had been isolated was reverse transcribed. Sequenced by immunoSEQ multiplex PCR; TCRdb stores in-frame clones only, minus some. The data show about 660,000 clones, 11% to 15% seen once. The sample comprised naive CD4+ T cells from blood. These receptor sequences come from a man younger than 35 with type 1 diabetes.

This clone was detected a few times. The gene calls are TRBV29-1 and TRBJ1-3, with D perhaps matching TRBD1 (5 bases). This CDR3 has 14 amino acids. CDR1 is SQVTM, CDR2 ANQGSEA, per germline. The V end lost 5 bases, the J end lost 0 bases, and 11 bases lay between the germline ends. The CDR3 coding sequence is TGCAGCGTTTATGCGACAGTCTCTGGAAACACCATATATTTT. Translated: CSVYATVSGNTIYF.

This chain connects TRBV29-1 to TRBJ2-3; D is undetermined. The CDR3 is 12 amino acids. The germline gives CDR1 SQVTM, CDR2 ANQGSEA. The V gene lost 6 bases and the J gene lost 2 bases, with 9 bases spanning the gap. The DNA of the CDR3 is TGCAGCGTGGGCGGAGTCACAGATACGCAGTATTTT. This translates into CSVGGVTDTQYF.

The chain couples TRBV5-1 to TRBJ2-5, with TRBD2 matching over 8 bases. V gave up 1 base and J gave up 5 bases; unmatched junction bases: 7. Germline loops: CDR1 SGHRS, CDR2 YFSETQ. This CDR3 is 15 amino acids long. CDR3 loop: CASSLTGTRRETQYF. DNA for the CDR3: TGCGCCAGCAGCTTGACCGGGACTAGGCGGGAGACCCAGTACTTC.

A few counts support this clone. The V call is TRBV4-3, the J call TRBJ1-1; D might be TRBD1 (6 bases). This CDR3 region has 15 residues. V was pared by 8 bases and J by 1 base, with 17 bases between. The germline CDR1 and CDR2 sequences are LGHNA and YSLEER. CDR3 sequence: CASGLAGTPNTEAFF. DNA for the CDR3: TGCGCCAGCGGATTGGCCGGGACACCGAACACTGAAGCTTTCTTT.

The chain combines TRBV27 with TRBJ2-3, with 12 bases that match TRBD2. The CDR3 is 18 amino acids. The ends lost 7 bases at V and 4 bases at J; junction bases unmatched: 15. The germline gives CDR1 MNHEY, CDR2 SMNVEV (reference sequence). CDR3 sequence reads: CASTRSASGGARADTQYF. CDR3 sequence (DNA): TGTGCCAGCACTCGATCGGCTAGCGGGGGGGCCAGGGCAGATACGCAGTATTTT.

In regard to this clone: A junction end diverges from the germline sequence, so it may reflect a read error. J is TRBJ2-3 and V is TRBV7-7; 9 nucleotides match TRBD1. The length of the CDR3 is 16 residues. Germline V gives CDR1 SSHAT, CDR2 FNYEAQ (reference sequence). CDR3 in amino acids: CASSLGTGSEADTQYF. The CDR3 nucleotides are TGTGCTAGCAGCTTAGGGACAGGGTCTGAGGCAGATACGCAGTATTTT.

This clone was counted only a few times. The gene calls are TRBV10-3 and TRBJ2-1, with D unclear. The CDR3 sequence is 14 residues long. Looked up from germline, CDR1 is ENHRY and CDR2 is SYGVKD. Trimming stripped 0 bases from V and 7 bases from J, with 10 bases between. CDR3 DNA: TGTGCCATCAGTGAGTCATTGTACGGAAATGAGCAGTTCTTC. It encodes CAISESLYGNEQFF.

CDR3 nucleotides: TGTGCCAGCAGTTTATTGGGGGGTTTAAACACAGATACGCAGTATTTT. It specifies CASSLLGGLNTDTQYF. The genes are TRBV27 and TRBJ2-3; maybe TRBD2 (6 bases). The V gene lost 1 base and the J gene lost 2 bases, with 13 bases spanning the gap. The CDR3 consists of 16 residues. The germline CDR1 and CDR2 sequences are MNHEY and SMNVEV (reference sequence).

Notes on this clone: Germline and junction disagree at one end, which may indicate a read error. CDR3 sequence: CAISGQENTYEQYF. For the CDR3, the DNA is TGTGCCATCAGTGGACAGGAGAATACCTACGAGCAGTACTTC. The chain joins TRBV6-6 to TRBJ2-7; 7 bases map to TRBD1. Germline V CDR1 and CDR2: MNHNY, SVGAGI (reference sequence). CDR3 length: 14 amino acids.

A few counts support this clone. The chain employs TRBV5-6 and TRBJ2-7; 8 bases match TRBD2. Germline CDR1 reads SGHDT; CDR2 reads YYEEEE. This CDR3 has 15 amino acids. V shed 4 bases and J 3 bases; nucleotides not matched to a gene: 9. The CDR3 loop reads CASSPNPGTSYEQYF. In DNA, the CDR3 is TGTGCCAGCAGCCCAAACCCCGGGACTAGCTACGAGCAGTACTTC. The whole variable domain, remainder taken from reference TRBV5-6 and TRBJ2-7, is DAGVTQSPTHLIKTRGQQVTLRCSPKSGHDTVSWYQQALGQGPQFIFQYYEEEERQRGNFPDRFSGHQFPNYSSELNVNALLLGDSALYLCASSPNPGTSYEQYFGPGTRLTVT.